Below, 18 T cell receptor beta chains from the same sample are listed, as sequenced in a study of CD8+ T cells in alopecia areata. Sequencing used cDNA as its template, made by extracting RNA and reverse transcribing it. The table came from immunoSEQ multiplex PCR; TCRdb's copy has only in-frame clones and leaves some out. The repertoire consists of 150,000 or so clones, with 67% occurring once and the leading ten covering approximately 10%. Sequencing was performed on CD8+ T cells sorted from blood, taken at week 0. The receptor set was obtained from a human donor with alopecia areata.

This clone was picked up one time. V is TRBV4-2 and J is TRBJ2-3; D gene unclear. Germline V gene data show CDR1 as LGHNA and CDR2 as YNFKEQ. This CDR3 has 15 amino acids. The ends were cut back, 1 base at V and 0 bases at J, with 8 bases in the middle. CDR3 DNA sequence: TGTGCCAGCAGCCAAGGGGTTGCTAGCACAGATACGCAGTATTTT. It translates to CASSQGVASTDTQYF.

A single count supports this clone. The gene calls are TRBV27 and TRBJ1-4; D gene uncertain. CDR3 size: 12 residues. Trimming stripped 5 bases from V and 8 bases from J, with 9 bases between. Germline V gene lookup returns CDR1 MNHEY and CDR2 SMNVEV (reference sequence). The CDR3 region is CASSEPGEKLFF. DNA for the CDR3: TGTGCCAGCAGTGAGCCGGGGGAAAAACTGTTTTTT.

This clone came up a few times. This chain joins TRBV4-1 and TRBJ2-3; 8 positions match TRBD2. The germline gives CDR1 MGHRA, CDR2 YSYEKL. This CDR3 spans 15 amino acids. J was trimmed by 2 bases and V by 2 bases; bases with no gene match: 3. CDR3 loop: CASSQRAGATDTQYF. CDR3 bases: TGCGCCAGCAGCCAACGAGCGGGAGCCACAGATACGCAGTATTTT.

This clone was picked up one time. This chain uses TRBV13 with TRBJ2-5; maybe TRBD2 (6 bases). The CDR3 extends over 15 amino acids. V lost 1 base, J lost 6 bases, and 15 bases lay in between. Germline V lookup: CDR1 PRHDT, CDR2 FYEKMQ (reference sequence). The DNA for the CDR3 is TGTGCCAGCAGCTTAGTTACGGGGGATCTCAAGACCCAGTACTTC. This sequence encodes CASSLVTGDLKTQYF.

There are a few counts of this clone. The chain has TRBV14 and TRBJ2-1; D not resolved. Germline loops: CDR1 SGHDN, CDR2 FVKESK. The germline V and J ends were trimmed by 4 bases and 8 bases, with 12 bases remaining between them. This CDR3 has 13 residues. In nucleotides, the CDR3 is TGTGCCAGCAGCCTCGGGCAGGCGGATGAGCAGTTCTTC. Its translation: CASSLGQADEQFF.

V gene TRBV29-1 combines with J gene TRBJ2-3, with unresolved D. CDR3 size: 14 residues. V lost 5 bases and J 0 bases, leaving 12 bases between the germline ends. CDR1 is SQVTM, CDR2 ANQGSEA, per germline. CDR3 sequence: CSVSLTGSTDTQYF. The DNA for the CDR3 is TGCAGCGTTTCTTTGACTGGAAGCACAGATACGCAGTATTTT.

This clone was seen only a few times. This chain's CDR3 is CASSHGGTEAFF. CDR3 nucleotides: TGTGCCAGCAGCCATGGGGGGACTGAAGCTTTCTTT. This chain links TRBV16 with TRBJ1-1, with D possibly TRBD1 on 5 matching bases. This CDR3 has 12 amino acids. V was trimmed by 3 bases and J by 5 bases, leaving 7 bases between them. CDR1 is KGHSY and CDR2 is FQNENV in the germline V gene. Based on the CDR3 plus reference TRBV16 and TRBJ1-1, the full variable domain is GEEVAQTPKHLVRGEGQKAKLYCAPIKGHSYVFWYQQVLKNEFKFLISFQNENVFDETGMPKERFSAKCLPNSPCSLEIQATKLEDSAVYFCASSHGGTEAFFGQGTRLTVV.

J is TRBJ2-5 and V is TRBV29-1; 10 nucleotides match TRBD1. TRBJ2-7 explains the end of the DNA better; the J call may be wrong. The CDR3 consists of 12 residues. Per germline, CDR1 SQVTM and CDR2 ANQGSEA. This CDR3 reads CSVMTGGDEQYF. The CDR3 bases are TGCAGCGTAATGACAGGGGGCGACGAGCAGTACTTC.

The chain is built from TRBV9 and TRBJ2-1; D uncertain. The germline CDR1 and CDR2 sequences are SGDLS and YYNGEE. The V gene lost 3 bases and the J gene lost 9 bases, with 4 bases spanning the gap. This CDR3 is built from 10 residues. As DNA, the CDR3 is TGTGCCAGCAGCGGCAGTGAGCAGTTCTTC. Residues: CASSGSEQFF.

The chain is built from TRBV30 and TRBJ2-5, with D perhaps being TRBD1 or TRBD2 (5 bases each). The germline gives CDR1 GTSNPN, CDR2 SVGIG (reference sequence). The CDR3 is made up of 14 amino acids. V gave up 2 bases and J gave up 5 bases, with 15 bases separating them. This CDR3 is CAWSHRGPMETQYF. The DNA of the CDR3 is TGTGCCTGGAGTCACCGGGGACCGATGGAGACCCAGTACTTC.

The chain recombines TRBV4-1 with TRBJ1-1; D possibly corresponds to TRBD1 (6 bases). Trimming removed 0 bases from V and 4 bases from J, with 21 bases in between. Germline V gene sequence: CDR1 MGHRA, CDR2 YSYEKL. The CDR3 is made up of 18 amino acids. This chain's CDR3 is CASSQDRGIGPTGTEAFF. The CDR3 bases are TGCGCCAGCAGCCAAGACAGGGGTATAGGACCAACCGGCACTGAAGCTTTCTTT.

The sample holds a few counts of this clone. This chain connects TRBV23-1 to TRBJ2-6; 10 bases agree with TRBD1. TRBV23-1 is an open reading frame whose function is uncertain. V shed 4 bases, J shed 1 base, and the junction held 10 bases outside the gene matches. This CDR3 spans 19 amino acids. The CDR3 sequence is CASSRVNGQGESGANVLTF. For the CDR3, the DNA is TGCGCCAGCAGTCGGGTCAACGGACAGGGGGAATCTGGGGCCAACGTCCTGACTTTC.

This clone came up a few times. V and J are TRBV6-5 and TRBJ1-2, with D uncertain. Trimming cost V 6 bases and J 7 bases, with 15 bases left between them. There are 13 residues in the CDR3. Looked up from germline, CDR1 is MNHEY and CDR2 is SVGAGI. Here the CDR3 reads CASSRRARGGYTF. DNA of the CDR3: TGTGCCAGCAGCAGACGTGCCAGAGGTGGCTACACCTTC.

This clone was picked up one time. The J gene is TRBJ2-7, the V gene TRBV4-2; D is perhaps TRBD1 or TRBD2 (5 bases each). Germline V gene lookup returns CDR1 LGHNA and CDR2 YNFKEQ. This CDR3 is 15 amino acids long. Trimming took 5 bases from V and 3 from J, leaving 17 bases between them. Here the CDR3 reads CASSSGAAIGYEQYF. DNA for the CDR3: TGTGCCAGCAGCTCCGGGGCCGCTATCGGCTACGAGCAGTACTTC.

V is TRBV2 and J is TRBJ1-2, with 7 bases lining up with TRBD1. In germline, CDR1 is SNHLY, CDR2 FYNNEI. The CDR3 is 13 amino acids. Trimming at V came to 8 bases and at J to 2 bases, leaving 5 bases not matched to a gene. The CDR3 loop reads CASGRDSNYGYTF. In DNA form, the CDR3 reads TGTGCCAGCGGACGGGACAGCAACTATGGCTACACCTTC.

This clone showed up just once. This chain joins TRBV9 and TRBJ1-1, with D possibly TRBD1 on 5 matching bases. Germline CDR1 SGDLS, CDR2 YYNGEE. The CDR3 totals 12 residues. Trimming removed 4 bases from V and 5 bases from J, with 9 bases in between. The CDR3 sequence is CASSTGGTEAFF. Written as DNA, the CDR3 is TGTGCCAGCAGCACCGGGGGAACTGAAGCTTTCTTT.

The chain is built from TRBV10-3 and TRBJ1-1; D uncertain. CDR1 is ENHRY and CDR2 is SYGVKD in the germline V gene. V was clipped by 2 bases and J by 0 bases, with 10 bases between them. This CDR3 comprises 15 residues. DNA of the CDR3: TGTGCCATCAGTGAGGCAGCGGGCATGAACACTGAAGCTTTCTTT. It codes for CAISEAAGMNTEAFF.

This chain links TRBV19 with TRBJ2-3; TRBD2 agrees at 8 bases. The V gene end was trimmed by 3 bases and the J gene end by 6 bases; junction bases not matched to a gene: 11. There are 16 residues in the CDR3. The germline V gene has CDR1 LNHDA and CDR2 SQIVND (reference sequence). The CDR3 coding sequence is TGTGCCAGTAGTATCGATCGGGGGGGCCTCTCCGATACGCAGTATTTT. Residues: CASSIDRGGLSDTQYF.